What follows are 13 T cell receptor beta chains derived from one specimen sequenced in a study of patients and donors after allogeneic stem cell transplantation. TCRdb redid the calling of the RT-PCR reads with MiXCR, one entry per CDR3 protein. Here the sample spans around 170,000 distinct CDR3 sequences, about 24% being singletons. Source material: blood, either unsorted or a sorted T cell fraction (not recorded which). These receptors originate from a human donor who was either an allogeneic HSCT recipient or a stem cell or donor lymphocyte infusion donor (not recorded which). It is not recorded whose cells these are; they may come from a transplant donor.

This clonotype was recorded a few times. The gene calls are TRBV20-1 and TRBJ2-1; 7 nucleotides agree with TRBD1. Germline CDR1 and CDR2: DFQATT and SNEGSKA (reference sequence). Trimming removed 5 bases from V and 5 bases from J; junction bases left unmatched: 9. This CDR3 contains 14 residues. Here the CDR3 DNA reads TGCAGTGCTGGGGATGGACAGGCCAACAATGAGCAGTTCTTC. It specifies CSAGDGQANNEQFF.

Turning to this clonotype: A much larger clone differs from this one at a single base, so this may be a read error. The CDR3 bases are TGTGCCAGCAGCCCCGGCCGGGGCACTGAAGCTTTCTTT. Protein product: CASSPGRGTEAFF. V usage is TRBV7-7 and J usage is TRBJ1-1, with no clear D. CDR1 is SSHAT and CDR2 is FNYEAQ in the germline V gene (reference sequence). Trimming left V 5 bases short and J 4 bases short, with 11 bases between. CDR3 size: 13 residues.

The gene calls are TRBV25-1 and TRBJ2-2; TRBD2 agrees at 9 bases. The CDR3 is made up of 14 amino acids. The germline gives CDR1 MGHDK, CDR2 SYGVNS. V was pared by 6 bases and J by 6 bases, with 5 bases of the junction left unmatched. The CDR3 protein is CASRGGLASGELFF. The CDR3 DNA follows: TGTGCCAGCAGGGGGGGACTAGCTTCCGGGGAGCTGTTTTTT.

V gene TRBV10-3 combines with J gene TRBJ2-4, with D tentatively TRBD2 (5 bases). The V gene's germline CDR1 is ENHRY and CDR2 SYGVKD. V was trimmed by 6 bases and J by 1 base, leaving 16 bases between them. The CDR3 has 16 amino acids. The CDR3: CAISLTGRGAKNIQYF. The CDR3 region has the DNA TGTGCCATCAGCCTGACCGGGCGCGGGGCCAAAAACATTCAGTACTTC.

This clonotype showed up just a few times. The gene calls are TRBV11-3 and TRBJ1-1; D is uncertain. V dropped 3 bases and J dropped 4 bases, with 9 bases sitting between them. CDR3 size: 13 residues. Germline CDR1 reads SGHNT; CDR2 reads YENEEA. Here the CDR3 reads CASSFGAGTEAFF. The CDR3 nucleotides are TGTGCCAGCAGCTTTGGAGCGGGCACTGAAGCTTTCTTT.

This clonotype showed up many times. The CDR3 protein is CASRPGFPMNTEAFF. CDR3 nucleotide sequence: TGCGCCAGCCGGCCGGGATTTCCCATGAACACTGAAGCTTTCTTT. The chain combines TRBV5-1 with TRBJ1-1; D not resolved. Germline V gives CDR1 SGHRS, CDR2 YFSETQ. This CDR3 region has 15 residues. Deletions cut 7 bases from V and 0 bases from J, with 16 bases between.

V gene TRBV20-1 combines with J gene TRBJ2-7; possibly TRBD2 for D (6 bases). The CDR3 runs 13 residues. V was clipped by 5 bases and J by 4 bases, with 15 bases between them. Germline values: CDR1 DFQATT, CDR2 SNEGSKA (reference sequence). DNA of the CDR3: TGCAGTGCTTTGACTAGTCTGGGTTACGAGCAGTACTTC. Translation gives CSALTSLGYEQYF.

The rearrangement links TRBV12-3 or TRBV12-4 to TRBJ2-2; D is perhaps TRBD1 (5 bases). CDR3 size: 14 residues. V was trimmed by 8 bases and J by 4 bases, leaving 14 bases between them. DNA for the CDR3: TGTGCCAGCTTAAGGGGATGGAGCACCGGGGAGCTGTTTTTT. Its protein product is CASLRGWSTGELFF.

The chain joins TRBV7-6 to TRBJ1-1, with D tentatively TRBD1 (6 bases). Germline CDR1 is SGHVS and CDR2 is FNYEAQ. The CDR3 is 14 residues long. The ends were cut back, 2 bases at V and 2 bases at J, with 9 bases in the middle. The CDR3 here is CASSLPGANTEAFF. The CDR3 DNA sequence: TGTGCCAGCAGCTTACCAGGGGCAAACACTGAAGCTTTCTTT.

The V gene is TRBV20-1, the J gene TRBJ1-1, with D perhaps TRBD1 (6 bases). CDR1 is DFQATT, CDR2 SNEGSKA, per germline (reference sequence). The CDR3 sequence is 18 residues long. Trimming cost V 2 bases and J 0 bases, with 22 bases left between them. The CDR3 is CSARRQGSRLMMNTEAFF. CDR3 bases: TGCAGTGCTAGACGGCAGGGGTCCCGATTAATGATGAACACTGAAGCTTTCTTT.

The V call is TRBV20-1, the J call TRBJ2-6, with TRBD1 as a possible D gene (6 bases). This CDR3 contains 16 residues. V was trimmed by 0 bases and J by 0 bases, leaving 9 bases between them. Germline assignment: CDR1 DFQATT and CDR2 SNEGSKA (reference sequence). The CDR3 spells CSARDTGPSGANVLTF. DNA for the CDR3: TGCAGTGCTAGAGATACAGGGCCCTCTGGGGCCAACGTCCTGACTTTC.

Only a few counts were recorded for this clonotype. The chain employs TRBV20-1 and TRBJ2-1; 12 nucleotides agree with TRBD2. CDR1 and CDR2 (germline): DFQATT, SNEGSKA (reference sequence). The length of the CDR3 is 17 residues. V dropped 0 bases and J dropped 8; count of bases not matched to a gene: 11. CDR3 nucleotide sequence: TGCAGTGCTAGAGAATCTAGCGGGAGGGCCGGGGTGTATGAGCAGTTCTTC. Translation gives CSARESSGRAGVYEQFF.

V usage is TRBV12-3 or TRBV12-4 and J usage is TRBJ2-1, with 8 bases aligning to TRBD1. There are 13 residues in the CDR3. J lost 6 bases, V lost 4 bases, and 2 bases had no gene match. The CDR3 nucleotides read TGTGCCAGCAGTTCCACAGGGGGCAATGAGCAGTTCTTC. Translated: CASSSTGGNEQFF.